One TCR beta chain is described in this entry. Using immunoSEQ multiplex PCR, the repertoire was profiled, and TCRdb retains in-frame clones only, with some absent. Of approximately 2,300,000 clones listed, 92% are singletons. The V end was cut by 6 bases, the J end by 0 bases, with 15 bases between. CDR1 and CDR2 from the germline V gene are WSHSY and SAAADI. CDR3 length equals 17 residues. This sample is part of a study of shared clonotypes between healthy human individuals. V is TRBV10-2 and J is TRBJ2-6; the D call may be TRBD1 or TRBD2 (5 bases each). Sequencing was performed on naive CD4+ T cells from PBMCs. The subset denotes: CD45RA+ positively selected. This clonotype originated in a man in his late teens or twenties in good health. Some clones in this sample may be carry-over from other donors' samples. For the CDR3, the DNA is TGCGCCAGCAGGGAGGACACTAAGACCTCTGGGGCCAACGTCCTGACTTTC. It encodes CASREDTKTSGANVLTF.